Described below is a single TCR beta chain sequence and its context. Its antigen is unknown. No much larger clone is present one base from it, and per-base qualities are unavailable. This specimen belongs to a study of CD8 T cells in Susac syndrome (dated by TCRdb to about 2019). Some background on the complete study: Whether CD8+ T cell activation and differentiation in Susac syndrome was antigen driven was tested using repertoire sequencing.

RNA was extracted with the RNeasy kit and roughly 0.5 to 1 ug was reverse transcribed using random hexamers. TCR beta CDR3 regions were amplified with the immunoSEQ multiplex PCR assay covering 54 Vbeta and 13 Jbeta segments. To correct PCR amplification bias, a synthetic template baseline was used for both primer optimization and computational correction. The paper's processing steps were these. Reads were annotated to V, D and J genes according to IMGT and were analyzed with immunoSEQ Analyzer, with only productive sequences retained. Clonality was computed as one minus Shannon entropy normalized by log2 of the number of productive unique sequences. For each patient and control, public and private clones were evaluated among the 100 most prevalent clones. Clones were defined as Susac-specific if absent from the healthy and MS cohorts, from approximately 1,100 published viral clones and from other ImmuneACCESS disease sequences. TCRdb reprocessing: public reads trimmed at Q25 with fastp, clones called with MiXCR, in-frame beta chains kept. Every CDR3 protein is listed once, alongside the most common genes and DNA of its rows. It is TCRdb's table, rather than the study itself, that gives the V and J calls and clone size. In this sample the table shows 150,000 to 200,000 distinct CDR3 sequences, roughly nine tenths of which occur a single time. In total, the top ten clones hold 0.065% to 0.085% of the sample.

High-throughput TCR beta sequencing profiled peripheral blood CD8+ and CD4+ T cells from healthy donors, Susac syndrome patients and multiple sclerosis patients. Healthy donors were age- and sex-matched controls. Bulk CD8+ and CD4+ T cells were purified by magnetic negative isolation, while CD8+ TEMRA cells were enriched using FACS. Blood was collected in EDTA tubes and processed within 24 hours, with PBMCs isolated through density gradient centrifugation. PBMCs intended for TCR sequencing were cryopreserved in liquid nitrogen and were subsequently thawed in a 37 degrees C water bath. Purity of sorted or isolated CD4+, CD8+ and CD8+ TEMRA cells was at least 90%. V loses 7 bases of germline sequence and J loses 0 bases, and the interval between the two ends is 6 bases. CDR1 and CDR2 were assigned from the germline V gene as SNHLY and FYNNEI. Counted from cysteine to phenylalanine, this CDR3 has 12 amino acids. The only DNA kept is the CDR3, 36 bases in frame from the first base.

Study-wide findings and limitations: The study acknowledged that relatively few individuals were included in the TCR sequencing and HLA analysis.

This clonotype was obtained from a human donor in good health. The sequenced sample consisted of CD4+ T cells from PBMCs. The chain uses TRBV2 and TRBJ2-5, with no reliable assignment of the D segment. The DNA reads as follows: TGTGCCAGCATGGCGGACCAAGAGACCCAGTACTTC. Its translation reads: CASMADQETQYF.